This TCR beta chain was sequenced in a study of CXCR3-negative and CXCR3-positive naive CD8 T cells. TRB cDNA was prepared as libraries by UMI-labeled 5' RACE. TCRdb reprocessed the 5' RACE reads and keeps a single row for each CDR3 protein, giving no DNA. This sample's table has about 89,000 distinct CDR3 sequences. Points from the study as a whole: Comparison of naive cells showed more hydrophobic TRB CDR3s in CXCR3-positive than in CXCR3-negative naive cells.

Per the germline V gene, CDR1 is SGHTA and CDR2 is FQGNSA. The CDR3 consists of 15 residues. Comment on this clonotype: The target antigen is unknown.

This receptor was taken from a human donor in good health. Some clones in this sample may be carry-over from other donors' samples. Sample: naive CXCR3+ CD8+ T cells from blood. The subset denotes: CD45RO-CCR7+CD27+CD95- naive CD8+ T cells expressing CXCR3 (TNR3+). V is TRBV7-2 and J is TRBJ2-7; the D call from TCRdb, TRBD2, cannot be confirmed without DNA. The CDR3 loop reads CASSLYPGLNYEQYF.